The clone carrying this TCR beta chain was recorded at least ten times. This specimen comes from a study of beta chain features in type 1 diabetes. This CDR3 has 11 residues. Of the isolated RNA, all was reverse transcribed, and so the sequenced material was expressed TCRB transcripts. The table came from immunoSEQ multiplex PCR; TCRdb's copy has only in-frame clones and leaves some out. The profile shows hundreds of thousands of clones, roughly 15% of them singletons. This clonotype originated in a man aged 25-40 years in good health. V usage is TRBV21-1 and J usage is TRBJ2-7. TRBV21-1 is assigned pseudogene status. Input material: central memory CD4+ T cells from blood. The CDR3 loop is CASSSSYEQYF. CDR3 DNA: TGTGCCAGCAGCAGTTCCTACGAGCAGTACTTC.